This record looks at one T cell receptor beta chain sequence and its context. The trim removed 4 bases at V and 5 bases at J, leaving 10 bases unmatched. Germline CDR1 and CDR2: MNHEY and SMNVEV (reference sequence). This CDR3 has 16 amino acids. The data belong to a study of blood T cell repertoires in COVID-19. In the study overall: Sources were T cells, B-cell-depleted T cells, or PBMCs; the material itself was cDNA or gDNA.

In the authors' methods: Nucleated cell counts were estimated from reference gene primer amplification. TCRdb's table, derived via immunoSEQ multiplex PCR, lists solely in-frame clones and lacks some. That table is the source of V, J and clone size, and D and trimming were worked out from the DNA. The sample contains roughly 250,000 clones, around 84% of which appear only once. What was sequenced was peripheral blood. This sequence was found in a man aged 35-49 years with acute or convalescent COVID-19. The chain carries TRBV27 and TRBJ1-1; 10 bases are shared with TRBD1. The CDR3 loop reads CASSSARTGGITEAFF. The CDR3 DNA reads TGTGCCAGCAGTTCCGCTCGGACAGGGGGAATAACTGAAGCTTTCTTT.